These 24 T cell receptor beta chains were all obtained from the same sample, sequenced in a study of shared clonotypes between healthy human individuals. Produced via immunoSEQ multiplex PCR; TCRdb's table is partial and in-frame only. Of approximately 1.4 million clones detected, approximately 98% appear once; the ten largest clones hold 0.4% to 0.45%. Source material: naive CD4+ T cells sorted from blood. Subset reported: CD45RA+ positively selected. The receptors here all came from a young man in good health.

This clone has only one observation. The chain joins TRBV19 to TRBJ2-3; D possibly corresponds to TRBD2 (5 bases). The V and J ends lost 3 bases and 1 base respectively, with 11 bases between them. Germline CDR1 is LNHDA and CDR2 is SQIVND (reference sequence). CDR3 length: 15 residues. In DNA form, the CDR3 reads TGTGCCAGTAGTATGCTAGCTGCAGGCACAGATACGCAGTATTTT. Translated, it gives CASSMLAAGTDTQYF.

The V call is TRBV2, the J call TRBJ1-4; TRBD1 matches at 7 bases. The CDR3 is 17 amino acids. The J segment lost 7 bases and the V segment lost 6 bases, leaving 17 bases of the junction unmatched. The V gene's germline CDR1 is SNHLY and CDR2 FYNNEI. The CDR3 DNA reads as TGTGCCAGCAGCGACCTAACGTCGACAGGGTACGGTGAAAAACTGTTTTTT. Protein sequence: CASSDLTSTGYGEKLFF.

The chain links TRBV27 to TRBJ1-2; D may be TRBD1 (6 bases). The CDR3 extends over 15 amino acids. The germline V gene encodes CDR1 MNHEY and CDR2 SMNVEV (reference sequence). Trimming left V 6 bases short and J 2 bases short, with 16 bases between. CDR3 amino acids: CASSAGQPYNYGYTF. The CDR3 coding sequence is TGTGCCAGCAGCGCTGGACAGCCCTACAACTATGGCTACACCTTC.

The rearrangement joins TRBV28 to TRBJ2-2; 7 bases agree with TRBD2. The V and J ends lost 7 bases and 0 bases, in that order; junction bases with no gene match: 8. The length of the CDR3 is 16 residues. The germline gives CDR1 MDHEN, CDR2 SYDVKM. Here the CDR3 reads CASTESGLANTGELFF. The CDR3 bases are TGTGCCAGCACCGAGTCTGGACTAGCGAACACCGGGGAGCTGTTTTTT.

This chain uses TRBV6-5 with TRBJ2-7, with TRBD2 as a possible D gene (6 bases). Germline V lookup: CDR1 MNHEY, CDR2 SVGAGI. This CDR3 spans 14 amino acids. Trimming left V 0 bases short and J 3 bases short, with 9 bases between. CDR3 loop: CASSYSGLGYEQYF. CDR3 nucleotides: TGTGCCAGCAGTTACTCGGGACTTGGCTACGAGCAGTACTTC.

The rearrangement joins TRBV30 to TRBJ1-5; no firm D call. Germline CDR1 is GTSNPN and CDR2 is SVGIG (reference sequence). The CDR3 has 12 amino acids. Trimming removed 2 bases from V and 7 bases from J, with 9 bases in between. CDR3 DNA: TGTGCCTGGAGTCGCGTTGGGCAGCCCCAGCATTTT. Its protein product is CAWSRVGQPQHF.

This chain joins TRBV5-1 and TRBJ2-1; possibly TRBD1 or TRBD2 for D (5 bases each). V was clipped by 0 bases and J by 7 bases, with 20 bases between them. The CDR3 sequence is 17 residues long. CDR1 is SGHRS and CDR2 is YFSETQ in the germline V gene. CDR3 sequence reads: CASSLEIGRGALNEQFF. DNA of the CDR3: TGCGCCAGCAGCTTGGAGATAGGGAGAGGGGCATTAAATGAGCAGTTCTTC.

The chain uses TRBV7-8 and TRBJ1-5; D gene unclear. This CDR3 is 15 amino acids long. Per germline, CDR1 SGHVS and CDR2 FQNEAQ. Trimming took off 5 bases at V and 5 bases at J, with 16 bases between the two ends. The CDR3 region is CASSPSPDRYQPQHF. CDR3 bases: TGTGCCAGCAGCCCCTCCCCGGACCGTTATCAGCCCCAGCATTTT. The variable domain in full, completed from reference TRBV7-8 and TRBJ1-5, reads GAGVSQSPRYKVAKRGQDVALRCDPISGHVSLFWYQQALGQGPEFLTYFQNEAQLDKSGLPSDRFFAERPEGSVSTLKIQRTQQEDSAVYLCASSPSPDRYQPQHFGDGTRLSIL.

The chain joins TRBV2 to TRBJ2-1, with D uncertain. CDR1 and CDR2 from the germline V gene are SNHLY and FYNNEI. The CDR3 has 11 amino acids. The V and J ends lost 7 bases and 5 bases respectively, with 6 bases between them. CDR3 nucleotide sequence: TGTGCCAGCACGTACAACAATGAGCAGTTCTTC. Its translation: CASTYNNEQFF.

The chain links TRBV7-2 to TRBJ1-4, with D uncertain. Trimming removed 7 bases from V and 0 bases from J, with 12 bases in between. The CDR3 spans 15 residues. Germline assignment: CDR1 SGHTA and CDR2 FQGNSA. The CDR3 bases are TGTGCCAGCAACCCTCACGGGTCAACTAATGAAAAACTGTTTTTT. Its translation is CASNPHGSTNEKLFF. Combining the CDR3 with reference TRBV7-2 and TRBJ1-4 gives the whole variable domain GAGVSQSPSNKVTEKGKDVELRCDPISGHTALYWYRQSLGQGLEFLIYFQGNSAPDKSGLPSDRFSAERTGGSVSTLTIQRTQQEDSAVYLCASNPHGSTNEKLFFGSGTQLSVL.

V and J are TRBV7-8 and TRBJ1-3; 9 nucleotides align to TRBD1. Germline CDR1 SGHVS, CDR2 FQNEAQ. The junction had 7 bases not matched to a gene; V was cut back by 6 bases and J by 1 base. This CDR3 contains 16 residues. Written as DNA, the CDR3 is TGTGCCAGCAGATCACAGGGGGCGCAGTCTGGAAACACCATATATTTT. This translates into CASRSQGAQSGNTIYF. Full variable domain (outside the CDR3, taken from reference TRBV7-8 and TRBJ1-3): GAGVSQSPRYKVAKRGQDVALRCDPISGHVSLFWYQQALGQGPEFLTYFQNEAQLDKSGLPSDRFFAERPEGSVSTLKIQRTQQEDSAVYLCASRSQGAQSGNTIYFGEGSWLTVV.

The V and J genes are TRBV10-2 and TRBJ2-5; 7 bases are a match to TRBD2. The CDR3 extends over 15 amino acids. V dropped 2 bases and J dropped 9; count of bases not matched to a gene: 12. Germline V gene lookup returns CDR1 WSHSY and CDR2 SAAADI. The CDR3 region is CASSEGGVADRSQYF. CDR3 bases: TGCGCCAGCAGTGAGGGGGGGGTAGCGGACCGTTCCCAGTACTTC.

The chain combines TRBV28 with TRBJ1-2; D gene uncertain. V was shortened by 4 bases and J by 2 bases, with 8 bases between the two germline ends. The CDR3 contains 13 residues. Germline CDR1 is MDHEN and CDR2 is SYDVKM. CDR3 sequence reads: CASSSLTNYGYTF. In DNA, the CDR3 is TGTGCCAGCAGTTCACTGACAAACTATGGCTACACCTTC.

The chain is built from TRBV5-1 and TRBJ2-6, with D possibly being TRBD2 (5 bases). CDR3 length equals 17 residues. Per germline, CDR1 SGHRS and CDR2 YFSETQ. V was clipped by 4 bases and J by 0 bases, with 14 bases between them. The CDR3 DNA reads TGCGCCAGCAGCCCAGGACGTCGGGGCTCTGGGGCCAACGTCCTGACTTTC. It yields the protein CASSPGRRGSGANVLTF.

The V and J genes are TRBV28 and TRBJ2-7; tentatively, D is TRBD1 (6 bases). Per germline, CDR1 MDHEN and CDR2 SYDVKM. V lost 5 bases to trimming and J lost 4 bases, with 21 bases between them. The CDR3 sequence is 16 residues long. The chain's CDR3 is CASSPPPGRGGYEQYF. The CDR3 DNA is TGTGCCAGCAGTCCCCCCCCGGGCAGGGGCGGGTACGAGCAGTACTTC.

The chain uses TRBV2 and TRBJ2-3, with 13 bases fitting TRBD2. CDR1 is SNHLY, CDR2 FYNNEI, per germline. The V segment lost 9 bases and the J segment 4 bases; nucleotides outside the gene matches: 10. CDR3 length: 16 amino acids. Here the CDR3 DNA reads TGTGCCAGTACTAGCGGGAGGGCTTCTGTGGCAGATACGCAGTATTTT. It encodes CASTSGRASVADTQYF. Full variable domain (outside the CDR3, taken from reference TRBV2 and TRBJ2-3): EPEVTQTPSHQVTQMGQEVILRCVPISNHLYFYWYRQILGQKVEFLVSFYNNEISEKSEIFDDQFSVERPDGSNFTLKIRSTKLEDSAMYFCASTSGRASVADTQYFGPGTRLTVL.

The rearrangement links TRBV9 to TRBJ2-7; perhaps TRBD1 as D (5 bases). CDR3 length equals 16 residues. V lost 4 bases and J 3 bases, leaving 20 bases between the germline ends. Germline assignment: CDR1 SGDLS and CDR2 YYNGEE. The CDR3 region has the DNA TGTGCCAGCAGCCCGCGACCGAGACTTACAGGCTACGAGCAGTACTTC. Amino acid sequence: CASSPRPRLTGYEQYF. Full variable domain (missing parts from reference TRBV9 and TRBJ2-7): DSGVTQTPKHLITATGQRVTLRCSPRSGDLSVYWYQQSLDQGLQFLIQYYNGEERAKGNILERFSAQQFPDLHSELNLSSLELGDSALYFCASSPRPRLTGYEQYFGPGTRLTVT.

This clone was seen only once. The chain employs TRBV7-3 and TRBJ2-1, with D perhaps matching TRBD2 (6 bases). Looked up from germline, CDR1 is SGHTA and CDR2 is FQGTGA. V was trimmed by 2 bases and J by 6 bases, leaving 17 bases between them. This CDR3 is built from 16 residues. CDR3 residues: CASSLSGAPIFNEQFF. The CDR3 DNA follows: TGTGCCAGCAGCTTATCGGGAGCACCGATCTTCAATGAGCAGTTCTTC.

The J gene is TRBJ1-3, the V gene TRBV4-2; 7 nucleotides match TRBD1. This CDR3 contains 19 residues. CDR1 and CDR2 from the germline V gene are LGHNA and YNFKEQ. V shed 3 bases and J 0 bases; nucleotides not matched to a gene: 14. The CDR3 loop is CASSHVAPPDRFSGNTIYF. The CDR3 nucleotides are TGTGCCAGCAGCCACGTTGCCCCTCCGGACAGGTTCTCTGGAAACACCATATATTTT.

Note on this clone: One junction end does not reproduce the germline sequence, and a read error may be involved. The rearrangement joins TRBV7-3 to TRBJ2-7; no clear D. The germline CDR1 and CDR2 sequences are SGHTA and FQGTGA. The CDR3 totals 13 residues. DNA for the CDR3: TGTGCCAGCAGCTCGGAGTCCTCCAACGAGCAGTACTTC. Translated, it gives CASSSESSNEQYF.

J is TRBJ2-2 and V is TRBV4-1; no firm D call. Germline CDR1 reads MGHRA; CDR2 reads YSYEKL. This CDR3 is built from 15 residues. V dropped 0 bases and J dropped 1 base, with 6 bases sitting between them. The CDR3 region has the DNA TGCGCCAGCAGCCAAGAATTGAGGAACACCGGGGAGCTGTTTTTT. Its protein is CASSQELRNTGELFF.

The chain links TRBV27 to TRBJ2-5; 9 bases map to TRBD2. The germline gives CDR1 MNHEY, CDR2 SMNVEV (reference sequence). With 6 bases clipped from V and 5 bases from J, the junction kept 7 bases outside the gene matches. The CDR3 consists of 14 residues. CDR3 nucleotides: TGTGCCAGCAGAAAAGCGGGAGGCGGGGAGACCCAGTACTTC. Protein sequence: CASRKAGGGETQYF.

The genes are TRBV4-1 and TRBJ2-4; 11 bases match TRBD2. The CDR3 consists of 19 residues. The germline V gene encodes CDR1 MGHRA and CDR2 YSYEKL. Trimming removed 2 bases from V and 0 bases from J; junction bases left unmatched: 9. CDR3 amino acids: CASSQLAGGIHLAKNIQYF. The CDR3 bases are TGCGCCAGCAGCCAATTAGCGGGAGGGATTCATCTAGCCAAAAACATTCAGTACTTC.

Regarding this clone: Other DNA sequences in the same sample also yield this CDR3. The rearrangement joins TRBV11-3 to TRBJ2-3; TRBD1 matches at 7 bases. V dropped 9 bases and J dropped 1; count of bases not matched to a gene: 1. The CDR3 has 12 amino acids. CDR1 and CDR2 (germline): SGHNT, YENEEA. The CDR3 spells CASQGGTDTQYF. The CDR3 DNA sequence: TGTGCCAGTCAGGGGGGCACAGATACGCAGTATTTT.